This T cell receptor (beta chain) was sequenced during a study of T cells in Graves' hyperthyroidism and ophthalmopathy. It was RNA transcripts that yielded the amplified TCR beta CDR3 regions. Initially, a first-round RT-PCR of the TCR CDR3 employed the HTBI primer set. TCRdb reprocessed the multiplex PCR reads with MiXCR, giving one entry per CDR3 protein. The sample lists 560,000 or so distinct CDR3 sequences, 40% to 55% occurring once. Hyperthyroidism of Graves' type that showed no ophthalmopathy progression within 18 months was stable. The study enrolled patients aged 18 to 65 with newly diagnosed hyperthyroidism of under 2 months' duration. Diagnoses were made from clinical symptoms, serum measures (thyroxine and TRAb), thyroid ultrasound and orbital computed tomography. The sample consisted of peripheral blood or thyroid tissue (not recorded which). The source is a woman between 18 and 30 years old with Graves' hyperthyroidism.

The CDR3 is CASSSETRRDTEAFF. The CDR3 coding sequence is TGTGCCAGCAGCTCCGAAACAAGAAGGGACACTGAAGCTTTCTTT. J is TRBJ1-1 and V is TRBV7-9; D call uncertain. Germline loops: CDR1 SEHNR, CDR2 FQNEAQ (reference sequence). CDR3 length: 15 amino acids. Trimming removed 4 bases at V and 3 bases at J, with 15 bases between.